The rows below give T cell receptor beta chains drawn from one sample of a study of T cell responses to AZD1222 COVID-19 vaccine. Produced via immunoSEQ multiplex PCR; TCRdb's table is partial and in-frame only. The sample shows 120,000 to 150,000 clones, roughly 91% of them seen only once. This specimen consisted of peripheral blood, obtained on day 0 of AZD1222 vaccination. Receptors originate from an adult in good health. Both conserved end residues are part of each CDR3. D genes are given only for firm matches. Size tells how often a clone was seen (once, few, many) or the class of an expanded clone, and some rows leave it out.

abundance,v_gene,j_gene,d_gene,CDR3aa,CDR3nt
NA,TRBV10-2,TRBJ1-3,NA,CASSLGGPGNTIYF,TGCGCCAGCAGCCTTGGCGGCCCTGGAAACACCATATATTTT
NA,TRBV30,TRBJ2-5,NA,CAWSAGGTQYF,TGTGCCTGGAGTGCTGGCGGGACCCAGTACTTC
NA,TRBV5-1,TRBJ1-6,NA,CASSLDGFGFSPLHF,TGCGCCAGCAGCTTGGACGGGTTCGGTTTTTCCCCCCTCCACTTT
once,TRBV6-5,TRBJ2-3,TRBD1,CASRDREPDTQYF,TGTGCCAGCCGGGACAGGGAACCAGATACGCAGTATTTT
NA,TRBV5-6,TRBJ1-4,NA,CASSFRRGTNEKLFF,TGTGCCAGCAGCTTTAGGAGGGGAACTAATGAAAAACTGTTTTTT
NA,TRBV6-5,TRBJ1-5,TRBD1,CASTTGVGPQHF,TGTGCCAGCACGACAGGGGTAGGACCCCAGCATTTT
NA,TRBV15,TRBJ2-1,TRBD2,CATSRGPGRNDEQFF,TGTGCCACCAGCAGGGGCCCCGGGAGGAATGATGAGCAGTTCTTC
NA,TRBV2,TRBJ1-1,TRBD1,CASSGTGPEAFF,TGTGCCAGCAGTGGGACAGGGCCAGAAGCTTTCTTT
NA,TRBV4-2,TRBJ1-1,TRBD1,CASSQAGGAGTEAFF,TGTGCCAGCAGCCAAGCAGGGGGCGCGGGCACTGAAGCTTTCTTT
NA,TRBV11-3,TRBJ2-1,NA,CASSRYNNEQFF,TGTGCCAGCAGTCGATATAACAATGAGCAGTTCTTC
NA,TRBV5-1,TRBJ2-1,NA,CASSLGQGSYNEQFF,TGCGCCAGCAGCTTGGGGCAGGGCTCCTACAATGAGCAGTTCTTC
NA,TRBV5-8,TRBJ1-5,NA,CASSPDGYSNQPQHF,TGTGCCAGCAGCCCTGATGGCTATAGCAATCAGCCCCAGCATTTT